The present TCR beta chain was sequenced within a study of T cells after yellow fever vaccination. Study details: Preparation used SMART-Seq v4 Ultra Low Input for the low-cell-number fractions.

Findings and limits, study-wide: Most primary-vaccination clones recurred post-booster (around 95% CD4, about 90% CD8). Any FACS-sorted repertoire could hold abundant clonotypes that contaminate it from the bulk population.

The TCR cDNA carried a universal primer site and UMIs from 5'RACE template switching. MiXCR was run by TCRdb on the 5' RACE reads, yielding one entry per CDR3 protein. The top ten hold roughly 2.5% of the sample, which has 150,000 to 200,000 distinct CDR3 sequences, more than 5.5% seen once. Germline V gives CDR1 SGHDT, CDR2 YYEEEE. CDR3 length: 21 residues. Turning to this clonotype: Its antigen is currently unknown. A much bigger clone sits one base away, suggesting this may be a read error.

The source was CD4+ T cells sorted from PBMCs, collected 4 to 5 days after the first yellow fever vaccination. The TCR sequence derives from a man younger than 30 who received the YFV17D yellow fever vaccine. The chain carries TRBV5-6 and TRBJ2-1; D may be TRBD1 or TRBD2 (6 bases each). CDR3 residues: CASSSPTGWKYRGGRNNVQFF. The CDR3 bases are TGTGCCAGCAGCAGTCCTACAGGCTGGAAATATAGAGGGGGGCGTAACAATGTGCAGTTCTTC.